This note documents a single T cell receptor beta chain sequence. The sample is drawn from a study of blood T cell repertoires in COVID-19. As for the study in general: From the United States, Italy and Spain came samples of acute and convalescent COVID-19.

TCRdb's table, derived via immunoSEQ multiplex PCR, lists solely in-frame clones and lacks some. The sample has over 150,000 clones, roughly 80% seen once. Sequencing used peripheral blood. The sequence was collected from a man aged 60-69 years with acute or convalescent COVID-19.

The CDR3 loop is CASSEAGGNSPLHF. DNA of the CDR3: TGCGCCAGCAGTGAGGCAGGGGGAAATTCACCCCTCCACTTT. The gene calls are TRBV10-1 and TRBJ1-6; 7 positions match TRBD1. This CDR3 is built from 14 residues. After removal of 2 bases from V and 7 bases from J, the junction contained 2 bases not matched to a gene. Looked up from germline, CDR1 is WNHNN and CDR2 is SYGVQD (reference sequence).